The sequence of this T cell receptor beta chain was determined in a study of identical twins. The V end was cut by 2 bases, the J end by 5 bases, with 10 bases between. CDR3 size: 12 residues. The V gene's germline CDR1 is DFQATT and CDR2 SNEGSKA (reference sequence). TCRdb reprocessed the 5' RACE reads with MiXCR, giving one entry per CDR3 protein. The sample holds 470,000 or so distinct CDR3 sequences; about 24% are singletons and the top ten take over 2.5%. These same data were also listed under a study on T cells expressing NK-cell markers. That study reports: Investigators obtained TCR beta repertoires from sorted CD3+CD56+NKG2C+, CD3+CD56+NKG2C- and CD3+CD56-NKG2C+ T cells.

Sample: CD4+ T cells sorted from blood. The origin of this receptor is a woman aged 18-30 years in good health. The chain couples TRBV20-1 to TRBJ2-7; D is undetermined. CDR3: CSARKADNEQYF. The DNA of the CDR3 is TGCAGTGCTAGAAAGGCCGACAACGAGCAGTACTTC.